This T cell receptor beta chain was recorded in a study of PD-1 blockade in classical Hodgkin lymphoma. Study at large: Patients were given intravenous nivolumab, 3 mg/kg, every 2 weeks.

Each patient relapsed following autologous stem cell transplantation, and prior brentuximab vedotin exposure differed. General study findings and limits: What caused the repertoire differences, perhaps disease activity or prior therapy, remains undefined.

To note about this clone: Its antigen is undetermined.

Deletions cut 0 bases from V and 4 bases from J, with 9 bases between. Germline CDR1 and CDR2: MNHEY and SVGAGI. This CDR3 has 14 residues. Libraries were prepared by immunoSEQ multiplex PCR; TCRdb keeps only in-frame clonotypes and omits some of them. Counted here are around 40,000 clones, 78% occurring once; the ten biggest clones make up roughly 13%. The chain carries TRBV6-5 and TRBJ1-2; perhaps TRBD1 as D (5 bases). The sample in question was peripheral blood mononuclear cells (PBMCs), obtained at baseline. The receptor was isolated from a human donor with classical Hodgkin lymphoma. CDR3 DNA sequence: TGTGCCAGCAGTTACTCGGGGAGGGGCTATGGCTACACCTTC. It is translated as CASSYSGRGYGYTF.